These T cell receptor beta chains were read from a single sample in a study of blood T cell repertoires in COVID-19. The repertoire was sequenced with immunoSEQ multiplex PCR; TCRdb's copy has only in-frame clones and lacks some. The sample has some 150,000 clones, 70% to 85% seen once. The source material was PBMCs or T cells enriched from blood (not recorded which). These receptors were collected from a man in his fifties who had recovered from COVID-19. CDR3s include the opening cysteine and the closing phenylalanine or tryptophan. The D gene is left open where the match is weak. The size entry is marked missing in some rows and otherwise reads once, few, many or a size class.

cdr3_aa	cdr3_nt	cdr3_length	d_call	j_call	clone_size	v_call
CASSPLRVDYGYTF	TGCGCCAGCAGTCCACTCAGGGTGGACTATGGCTACACCTTC	14	.	TRBJ1-2	.	TRBV10-1
CASVPTPGIYGYTF	TGTGCCAGTGTCCCTACCCCGGGGATCTATGGCTACACCTTC	14	.	TRBJ1-2	.	TRBV19
CASSWRTGGKSPLHF	TGTGCCAGCAGCTGGCGGACAGGGGGAAAATCACCCCTCCACTTT	15	TRBD1	TRBJ1-6	.	TRBV5-6
CASSQGSREGETQYF	TGTGCCAGCAGCCAAGGAAGCAGGGAGGGAGAGACCCAGTACTTC	15	TRBD2	TRBJ2-5	.	TRBV4-2
CASSYSWTGEYGYTF	TGTGCCAGCAGTTACTCGTGGACAGGGGAATATGGCTACACCTTC	15	TRBD1	TRBJ1-2	few	TRBV6-5
CASSLDQVSPGKYGYTF	TGTGCCAGCAGCTTAGATCAGGTCAGCCCAGGGAAGTATGGCTACACCTTC	17	.	TRBJ1-2	.	TRBV11-2
CAWDTGTGNYGYTF	TGTGCCTGGGATACCGGGACAGGGAACTATGGCTACACCTTC	14	TRBD1	TRBJ1-2	.	TRBV30
CASSKQGINYGYTF	TGTGCCAGTAGTAAACAGGGGATAAACTATGGCTACACCTTC	14	TRBD1	TRBJ1-2	.	TRBV19
CASSRIDSWNTEAFF	TGCGCCAGCAGCCGAATAGACAGTTGGAACACTGAAGCTTTCTTT	15	.	TRBJ1-1	few	TRBV5-1
CASSPPAIAMNTEAFF	TGTGCCAGCAGCCCCCCCGCCATAGCGATGAACACTGAAGCTTTCTTT	16	.	TRBJ1-1	.	TRBV7-9
CASSTGTDLSEQYF	TGTGCCAGCAGTACAGGGACAGACCTTTCGGAGCAGTACTTC	14	TRBD1	TRBJ2-7	.	TRBV2
CASIGRVYQETQYF	TGTGCCAGCATTGGCAGGGTTTATCAAGAGACCCAGTACTTC	14	.	TRBJ2-5	.	TRBV2
CAISESQSVNEQFF	TGTGCCATCAGTGAGTCGCAAAGCGTAAATGAGCAGTTCTTC	14	.	TRBJ2-1	.	TRBV10-3
CASSLAGGPTGELFF	TGTGCCAGCAGTCTCGCGGGGGGGCCGACCGGGGAGCTGTTTTTT	15	TRBD2	TRBJ2-2	once	TRBV28
CASSPDLGKNTEAFF	TGTGCCAGCTCACCAGATCTGGGCAAGAACACTGAAGCTTTCTTT	15	.	TRBJ1-1	.	TRBV18
CASSPGTSRQPQHF	TGTGCCAGCAGCCCAGGGACATCTCGCCAGCCCCAGCATTTT	14	.	TRBJ1-5	.	TRBV6-5
CASSQFTDRAGSLIF	TGCGCCAGCAGCCAATTCACGGACAGGGCCGGAAGTCTGATCTTT	15	TRBD1	TRBJ1-1	few	TRBV4-1
CASSLASGVEQFF	TGTGCCAGCAGCTTAGCTAGCGGGGTTGAGCAGTTCTTC	13	TRBD2	TRBJ2-1	.	TRBV7-2
CASRKTGGTEAFF	TGTGCCAGCCGGAAAACAGGGGGCACTGAAGCTTTCTTT	13	TRBD1	TRBJ1-1	.	TRBV13
CASSIEGQYNEQFF	TGTGCCAGTAGTATAGAAGGACAGTACAATGAGCAGTTCTTC	14	.	TRBJ2-1	.	TRBV19
CASSLGSRTFNYGYTF	TGCGCCAGCAGCTTGGGGTCGAGAACCTTTAACTATGGCTACACCTTC	16	.	TRBJ1-2	.	TRBV5-1
CASSESFSYEQYF	TGTGCCAGCAGTGAATCCTTTTCCTACGAGCAGTACTTC	13	.	TRBJ2-7	.	TRBV6-1
CASSGQGGEQYF	TGTGCCAGCAGTGGACAGGGCGGCGAGCAGTACTTC	12	TRBD1	TRBJ2-7	few	TRBV2
CASSSTGMPTDTQYF	TGCGCCAGCAGCTCCACAGGGATGCCTACAGATACGCAGTATTTT	15	.	TRBJ2-3	.	TRBV5-1
CASSSPGQESQETQYF	TGTGCCAGCAGCTCCCCGGGACAAGAGTCGCAAGAGACCCAGTACTTC	16	.	TRBJ2-5	.	TRBV7-8
CASSEAGGFIYGYTF	TGTGCCAGCAGTGAGGCAGGGGGATTCATCTATGGCTACACCTTC	15	TRBD1	TRBJ1-2	.	TRBV25-1